This T cell receptor beta chain was obtained from a study of blood T cell repertoires in COVID-19. About the study: The samples span acute and convalescent COVID-19 from the United States, Italy and Spain.

Cohort assignment relied on participant-reported clinical history. In the authors' methods: Using reference gene primer amplification, nucleated cell counts were estimated. Repertoires were generated with immunoSEQ multiplex PCR, while TCRdb's copy carries only in-frame clones and drops some. That table furnishes V, J and clone size, whereas the DNA furnished D and trimming. Among 150,000 to 200,000 clones, roughly 87% were seen once, and the ten largest hold less than 1.5%. The material sequenced was PBMCs or T cells enriched from blood (not recorded which). The source is a human donor with acute COVID-19. The donor label of this sample is uncertain.

CDR3 loop: CASSSAGSMTPLHF. The CDR3 region has the DNA TGTGCCAGCAGTTCCGCCGGGAGTATGACACCCCTCCACTTT. The chain employs TRBV6-5 and TRBJ1-6; no firm D call. The CDR3 consists of 14 residues. V was pared by 4 bases and J by 11 bases, with 15 bases between. CDR1 MNHEY and CDR2 SVGAGI come from the germline V gene.